This T cell receptor (beta chain) is drawn from a study of blood T cell repertoires in COVID-19. As for the study in general: Both acute and convalescent COVID-19 samples were obtained from the United States, Italy and Spain. T cells, B-cell-depleted T cells, or PBMCs supplied cDNA or gDNA.

Per the original data handling: Quantification of nucleated cells was approximated via reference gene primer amplification. The assay was immunoSEQ multiplex PCR, and TCRdb's table has in-frame clones only and misses some. From that table come the V and J calls and clone size; the DNA was used to work out D and trimming. The sample has under 300,000 clones, approximately 78% seen once. This CDR3 is built from 14 residues. V lost 1 base and J lost 3, with 6 bases in between. Germline values: CDR1 KGHSH, CDR2 LQKENI. This sequence joins TRBV18 and TRBJ2-2; TRBD1 is a possible D gene (6 bases). The specimen was peripheral blood. This receptor was obtained from a woman under 30 with acute or convalescent COVID-19. The CDR3 loop reads CASSPQGDTGELFF. The CDR3 DNA sequence: TGTGCCAGCTCACCACAGGGGGACACCGGGGAGCTGTTTTTT.